A single T cell receptor (beta chain) is shown here with its context. The antigen is unknown. This entry belongs to a study of OX40 agonist ivuxolimab in advanced cancers. Study results and caveats: More expanded clones were found, on average, in CD8+ than in CD4+ T cells.

The CDR3 contains 19 residues. The V end was cut by 4 bases, the J end by 2 bases, with 27 bases between. Per germline, CDR1 MDHEN and CDR2 SYDVKM. Libraries were prepared by immunoSEQ multiplex PCR; TCRdb keeps only in-frame clonotypes and omits some of them. The sample yields 100,000 to 120,000 clones, approximately 89% seen once. V and J are TRBV28 and TRBJ2-7; D perhaps matches TRBD2 (5 bases). This sample comprised CD4+ or CD8+ T cells sorted from blood, obtained in a trial of the OX40 agonist ivuxolimab. This sequence was found in an adult with an advanced solid tumor such as melanoma, head and neck, liver or kidney cancer. For the CDR3, the DNA is TGTGCCAGCAGTTCAGAACACCTTCGCGTTGGAGGTTTCACCTACGAGCAGTACTTC. It translates to CASSSEHLRVGGFTYEQYF.